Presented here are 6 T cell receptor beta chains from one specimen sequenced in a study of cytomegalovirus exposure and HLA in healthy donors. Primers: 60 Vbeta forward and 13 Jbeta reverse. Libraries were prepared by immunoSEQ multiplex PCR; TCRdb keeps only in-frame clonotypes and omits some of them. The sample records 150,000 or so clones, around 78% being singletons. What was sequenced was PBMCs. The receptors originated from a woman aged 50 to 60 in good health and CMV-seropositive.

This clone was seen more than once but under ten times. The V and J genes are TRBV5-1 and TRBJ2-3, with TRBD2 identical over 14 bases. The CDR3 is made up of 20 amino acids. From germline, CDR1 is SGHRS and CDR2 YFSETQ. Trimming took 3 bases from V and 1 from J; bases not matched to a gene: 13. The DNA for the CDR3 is TGCGCCAGCAGCTCTGGACTAGCGGGAGGTACACCTCGGGGCACAGATACGCAGTATTTT. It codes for CASSSGLAGGTPRGTDTQYF.

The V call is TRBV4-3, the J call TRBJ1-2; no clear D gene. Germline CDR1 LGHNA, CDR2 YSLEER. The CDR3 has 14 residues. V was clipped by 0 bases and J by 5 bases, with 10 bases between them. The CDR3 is CASSQDSSGYGYTF. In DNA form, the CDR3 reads TGCGCCAGCAGCCAAGACAGTTCGGGATATGGCTACACCTTC.

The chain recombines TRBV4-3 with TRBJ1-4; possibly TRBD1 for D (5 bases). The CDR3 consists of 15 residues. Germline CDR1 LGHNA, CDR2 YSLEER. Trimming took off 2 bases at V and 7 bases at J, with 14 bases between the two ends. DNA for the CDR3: TGCGCCAGCAGCCAACTCGGGACTGAAGGTGAAAAACTGTTTTTT. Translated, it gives CASSQLGTEGEKLFF.

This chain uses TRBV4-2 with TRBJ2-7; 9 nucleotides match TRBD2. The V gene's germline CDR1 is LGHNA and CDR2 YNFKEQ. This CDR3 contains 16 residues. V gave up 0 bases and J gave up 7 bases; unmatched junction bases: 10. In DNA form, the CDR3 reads TGTGCCAGCAGCCAAGATAGACTAGCGGCCCCGAAGGAGCAGTACTTC. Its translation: CASSQDRLAAPKEQYF.

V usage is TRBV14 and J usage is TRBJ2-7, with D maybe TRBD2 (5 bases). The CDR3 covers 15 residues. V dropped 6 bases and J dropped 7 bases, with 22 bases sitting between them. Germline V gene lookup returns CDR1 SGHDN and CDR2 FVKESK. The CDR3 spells CASSRPVGPRREQYF. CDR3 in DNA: TGTGCCAGCAGTCGTCCTGTCGGGCCCAGGAGGGAGCAGTACTTC.

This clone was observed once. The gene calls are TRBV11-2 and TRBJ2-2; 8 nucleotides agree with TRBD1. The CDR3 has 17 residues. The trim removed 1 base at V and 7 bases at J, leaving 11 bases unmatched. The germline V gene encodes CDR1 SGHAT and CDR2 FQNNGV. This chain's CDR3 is CASSLGGQVGNNGELFF. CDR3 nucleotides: TGTGCCAGCAGCTTAGGGGGACAGGTGGGAAATAACGGGGAGCTGTTTTTT.